Each of the 6 T cell receptor beta chains below was sequenced from the same sample in a study of regulatory T cells in long-lasting Graves disease. Time point given: newly diagnosed GD, antithyroid drugs for less than 3 months. Following extraction of RNA from PBMCs, that RNA was used to make the TCR library. iRepertoire HTBI primers and Arm-PCR of CDR3 regions built TCR beta libraries. TCRdb recomputed calls from the multiplex PCR reads with MiXCR, one row per CDR3 protein. The table has roughly 560,000 distinct CDR3 sequences, 12% seen once; the top ten hold 8.9%. The data also belong to a second study, concerning T cells in Graves' hyperthyroidism and ophthalmopathy.

The material sequenced was peripheral blood mononuclear cells (PBMCs), taken at new diagnosis, from a patient treated with antithyroid drugs. The receptors here all came from a woman younger than 45 with Graves disease.

This clonotype was recorded many times. V and J are TRBV7-9 and TRBJ2-1; TRBD2 matches at 15 bases. The V and J ends lost 2 bases and 9 bases, in that order; junction bases with no gene match: 5. Germline CDR1 SEHNR, CDR2 FQNEAQ (reference sequence). The CDR3 spans 16 residues. The CDR3 loop reads CASSLLGTSGRPEQFF. The CDR3 nucleotides read TGTGCCAGCAGCTTACTCGGGACTAGCGGGAGGCCTGAGCAGTTCTTC.

This clonotype was recorded a few times. The V call is TRBV7-2, the J call TRBJ2-2; 9 bases map to TRBD1. Trimming removed 5 bases from V and 6 bases from J; junction bases left unmatched: 19. CDR1 and CDR2 (germline): SGHTA, FQGNSA. This CDR3 has 19 residues. The CDR3: CASSRIEGGQGSFPGELFF. Written as DNA, the CDR3 is TGTGCCAGCAGCAGAATCGAGGGGGGACAGGGCAGCTTTCCCGGGGAGCTGTTTTTT.

The chain uses TRBV13 and TRBJ1-1, with D hard to call. Germline CDR1 PRHDT, CDR2 FYEKMQ (reference sequence). CDR3 length: 13 amino acids. The V gene lost 5 bases and the J gene lost 2 bases, with 9 bases spanning the gap. CDR3 bases: TGTGCCAGCAGCCCCGGGATCAACACTGAAGCTTTCTTT. Amino acids: CASSPGINTEAFF.

This chain connects TRBV19 to TRBJ2-7; D gene unclear. V was cut by 5 bases and J by 4 bases, with 12 bases left in between. Germline CDR1 LNHDA, CDR2 SQIVND (reference sequence). This CDR3 spans 13 amino acids. This chain's CDR3 is CASSLTPNYEQYF. The CDR3, as DNA: TGTGCCAGTAGTCTGACACCCAATTACGAGCAGTACTTC.

This clonotype was detected a few times. This chain links TRBV19 with TRBJ1-1, with TRBD1 matching over 10 bases. The germline V gene encodes CDR1 LNHDA and CDR2 SQIVND (reference sequence). After removal of 4 bases from V and 0 bases from J, the junction contained 8 bases not matched to a gene. The CDR3 loop spans 17 amino acids. CDR3 nucleotides: TGTGCCAGTAGTAACCGGGACAGGGGCCTCCTGAACACTGAAGCTTTCTTT. Protein sequence: CASSNRDRGLLNTEAFF.

This clonotype was seen at least ten times. This chain connects TRBV7-3 to TRBJ2-5, with 7 positions matching TRBD2. The CDR3 runs to 16 residues. The V segment lost 1 base and the J segment 5 bases; nucleotides outside the gene matches: 10. Germline V CDR1 and CDR2: SGHTA, FQGTGA. Here the CDR3 reads CASSLRPAGNRETQYF. DNA for the CDR3: TGTGCCAGCAGCTTAAGGCCAGCGGGAAATCGGGAGACCCAGTACTTC. The entire variable domain, with the rest obtained from reference TRBV7-3 and TRBJ2-5, is as follows: GAGVSQTPSNKVTEKGKYVELRCDPISGHTALYWYRQSLGQGPEFLIYFQGTGAADDSGLPNDRFFAVRPEGSVSTLKIQRTERGDSAVYLCASSLRPAGNRETQYFGPGTRLLVL.